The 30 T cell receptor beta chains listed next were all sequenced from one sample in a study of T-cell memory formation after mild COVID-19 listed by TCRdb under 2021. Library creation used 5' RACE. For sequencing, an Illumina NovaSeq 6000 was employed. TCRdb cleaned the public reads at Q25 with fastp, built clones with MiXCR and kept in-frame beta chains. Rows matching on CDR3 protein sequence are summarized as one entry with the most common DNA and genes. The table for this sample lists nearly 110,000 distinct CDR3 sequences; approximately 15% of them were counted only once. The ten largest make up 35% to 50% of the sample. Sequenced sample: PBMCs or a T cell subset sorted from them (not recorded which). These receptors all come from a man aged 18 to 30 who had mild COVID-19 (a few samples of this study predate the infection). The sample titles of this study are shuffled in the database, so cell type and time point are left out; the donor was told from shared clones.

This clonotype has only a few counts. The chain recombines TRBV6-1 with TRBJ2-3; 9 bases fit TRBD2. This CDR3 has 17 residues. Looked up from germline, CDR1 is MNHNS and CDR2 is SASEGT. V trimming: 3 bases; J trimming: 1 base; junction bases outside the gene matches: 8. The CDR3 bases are TGTGCCAGCAGTGAGGAGCCTAGCGGGACCGGCACAGATACGCAGTATTTT. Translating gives CASSEEPSGTGTDTQYF.

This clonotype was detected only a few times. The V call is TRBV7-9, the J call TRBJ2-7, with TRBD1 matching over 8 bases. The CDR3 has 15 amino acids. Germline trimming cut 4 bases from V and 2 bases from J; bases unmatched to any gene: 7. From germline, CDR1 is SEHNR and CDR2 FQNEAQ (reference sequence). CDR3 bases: TGTGCCAGCAGCTCGGACAGGGATCCCCCCTACGAGCAGTACTTC. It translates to CASSSDRDPPYEQYF.

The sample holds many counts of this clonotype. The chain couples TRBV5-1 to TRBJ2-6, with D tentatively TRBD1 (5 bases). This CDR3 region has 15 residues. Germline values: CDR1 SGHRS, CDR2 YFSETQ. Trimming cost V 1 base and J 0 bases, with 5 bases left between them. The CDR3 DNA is TGCGCCAGCAGCTTGAGGGGCTCTGGGGCCAACGTCCTGACTTTC. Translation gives CASSLRGSGANVLTF.

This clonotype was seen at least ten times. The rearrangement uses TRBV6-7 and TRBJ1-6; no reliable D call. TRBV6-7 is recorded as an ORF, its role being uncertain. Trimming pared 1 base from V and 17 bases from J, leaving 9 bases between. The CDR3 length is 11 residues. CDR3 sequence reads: CASSYWHEIHF. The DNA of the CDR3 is TGTGCCAGCAGTTACTGGCATGAAATCCACTTT.

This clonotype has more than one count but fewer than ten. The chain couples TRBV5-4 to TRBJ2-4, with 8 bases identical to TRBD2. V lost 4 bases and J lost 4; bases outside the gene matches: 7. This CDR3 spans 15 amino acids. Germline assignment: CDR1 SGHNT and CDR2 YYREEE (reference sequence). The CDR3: CASSHRSGEKNIQYF. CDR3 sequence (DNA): TGTGCCAGCAGCCACCGTAGCGGGGAAAAAAACATTCAGTACTTC.

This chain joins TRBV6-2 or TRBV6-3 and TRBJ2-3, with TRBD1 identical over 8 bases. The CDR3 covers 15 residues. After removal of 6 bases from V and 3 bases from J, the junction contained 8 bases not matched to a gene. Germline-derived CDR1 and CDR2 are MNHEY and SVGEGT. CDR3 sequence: CASSRRTGSTDTQYF. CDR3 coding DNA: TGTGCCAGCAGCCGCCGGACAGGGTCTACAGATACGCAGTATTTT.

The CDR3 loop is CSVEPGVDYGYTF. The CDR3 region has the DNA TGCAGCGTTGAACCCGGGGTAGACTATGGCTACACCTTC. The rearrangement joins TRBV29-1 to TRBJ1-2; D is unclear. CDR1 SQVTM and CDR2 ANQGSEA come from the germline V gene. V lost 2 bases and J 3 bases, leaving 10 bases between the germline ends. The CDR3 consists of 13 residues.

The CDR3 sequence: CASSQGPRDITDDTQYF. The CDR3 DNA reads as TGCGCCAGCAGCCAAGGCCCCCGGGACATCACAGACGATACGCAGTATTTT. The rearrangement joins TRBV4-3 to TRBJ2-3; possibly TRBD1 for D (6 bases). V was shortened by 1 base and J by 6 bases, with 20 bases between the two germline ends. CDR1 is LGHNA, CDR2 YSLEER, per germline. CDR3 length: 17 amino acids.

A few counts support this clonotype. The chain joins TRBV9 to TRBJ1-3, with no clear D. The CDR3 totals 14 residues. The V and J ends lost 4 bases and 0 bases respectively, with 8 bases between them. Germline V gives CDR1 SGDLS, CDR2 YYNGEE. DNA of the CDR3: TGTGCCAGCAGCAGCCGGTACTCTGGAAACACCATATATTTT. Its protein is CASSSRYSGNTIYF.

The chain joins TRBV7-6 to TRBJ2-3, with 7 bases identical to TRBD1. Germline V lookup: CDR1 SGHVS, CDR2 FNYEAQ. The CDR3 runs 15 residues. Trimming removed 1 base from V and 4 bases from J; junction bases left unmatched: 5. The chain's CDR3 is CASSLGQGLADTQYF. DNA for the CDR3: TGTGCCAGCAGCTTAGGACAGGGCCTCGCAGATACGCAGTATTTT.

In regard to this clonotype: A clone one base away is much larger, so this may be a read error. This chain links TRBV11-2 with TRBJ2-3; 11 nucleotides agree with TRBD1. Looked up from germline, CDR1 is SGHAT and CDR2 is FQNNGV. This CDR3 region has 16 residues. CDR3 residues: CASSHGQGAVTDAQYF. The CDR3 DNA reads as TGTGCCAGCAGTCACGGACAGGGGGCTGTGACAGATGCGCAGTATTTT.

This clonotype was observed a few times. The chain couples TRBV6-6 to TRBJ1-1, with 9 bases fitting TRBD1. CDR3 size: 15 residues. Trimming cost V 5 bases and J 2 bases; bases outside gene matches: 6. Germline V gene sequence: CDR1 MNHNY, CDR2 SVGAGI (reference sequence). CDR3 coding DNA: TGTGCCAGCAGTACCGGGACAGGGCTCAACACTGAAGCTTTCTTT. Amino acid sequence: CASSTGTGLNTEAFF.

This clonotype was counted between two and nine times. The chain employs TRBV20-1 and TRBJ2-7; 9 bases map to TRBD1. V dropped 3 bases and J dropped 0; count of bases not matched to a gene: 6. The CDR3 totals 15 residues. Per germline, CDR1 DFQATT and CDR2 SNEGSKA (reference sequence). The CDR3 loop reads CSARGDRDSSYEQYF. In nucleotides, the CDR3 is TGCAGTGCTAGGGGGGACAGGGATTCCTCCTACGAGCAGTACTTC.

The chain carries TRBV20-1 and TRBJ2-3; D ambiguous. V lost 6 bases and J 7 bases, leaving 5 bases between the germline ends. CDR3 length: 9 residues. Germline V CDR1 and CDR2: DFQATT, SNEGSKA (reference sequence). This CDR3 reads CSAGNTQYF. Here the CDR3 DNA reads TGCAGTGCGGGGAATACGCAGTATTTT.

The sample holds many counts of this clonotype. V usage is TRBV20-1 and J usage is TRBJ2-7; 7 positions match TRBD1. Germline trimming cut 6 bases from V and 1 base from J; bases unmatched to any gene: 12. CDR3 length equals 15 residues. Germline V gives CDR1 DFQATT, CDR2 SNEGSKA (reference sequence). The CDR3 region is CSAPDSAGGSYEQYF. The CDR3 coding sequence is TGCAGTGCCCCAGATTCGGCAGGGGGATCCTACGAGCAGTACTTC.

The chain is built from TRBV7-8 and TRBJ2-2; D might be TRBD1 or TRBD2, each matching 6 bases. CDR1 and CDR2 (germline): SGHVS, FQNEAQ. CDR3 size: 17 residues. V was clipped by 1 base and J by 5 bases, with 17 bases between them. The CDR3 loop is CASSLGVGGLGTGELFF. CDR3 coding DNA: TGTGCCAGCAGCTTAGGAGTGGGGGGCCTCGGGACCGGGGAGCTGTTTTTT. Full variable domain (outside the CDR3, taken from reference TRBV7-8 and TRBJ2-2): GAGVSQSPRYKVAKRGQDVALRCDPISGHVSLFWYQQALGQGPEFLTYFQNEAQLDKSGLPSDRFFAERPEGSVSTLKIQRTQQEDSAVYLCASSLGVGGLGTGELFFGEGSRLTVL.

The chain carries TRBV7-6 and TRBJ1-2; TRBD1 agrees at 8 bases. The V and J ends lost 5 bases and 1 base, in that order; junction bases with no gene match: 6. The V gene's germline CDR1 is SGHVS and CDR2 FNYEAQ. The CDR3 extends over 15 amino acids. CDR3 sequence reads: CASSEGTGVNYGYTF. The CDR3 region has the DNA TGTGCCAGCAGCGAAGGGACAGGAGTTAACTATGGCTACACCTTC.

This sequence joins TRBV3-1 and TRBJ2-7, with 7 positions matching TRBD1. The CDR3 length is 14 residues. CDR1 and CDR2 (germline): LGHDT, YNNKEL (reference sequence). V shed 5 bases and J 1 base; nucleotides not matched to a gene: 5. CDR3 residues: CASSAQGVSYEQYF. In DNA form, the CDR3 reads TGTGCCAGCAGCGCGCAGGGGGTTTCCTACGAGCAGTACTTC.

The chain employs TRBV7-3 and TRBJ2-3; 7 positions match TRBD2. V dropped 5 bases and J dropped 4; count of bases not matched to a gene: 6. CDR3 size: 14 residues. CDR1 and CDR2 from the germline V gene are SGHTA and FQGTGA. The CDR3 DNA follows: TGTGCCAGCAGCAAACCCGGGAGGTCAGATACGCAGTATTTT. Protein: CASSKPGRSDTQYF.

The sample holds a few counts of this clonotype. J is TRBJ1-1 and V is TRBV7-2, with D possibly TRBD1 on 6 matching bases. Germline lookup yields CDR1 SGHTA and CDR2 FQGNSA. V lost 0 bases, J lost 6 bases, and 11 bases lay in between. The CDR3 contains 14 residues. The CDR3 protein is CASSLAGGGAEAFF. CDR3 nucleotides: TGTGCCAGCAGCTTAGCAGGGGGGGGCGCTGAAGCTTTCTTT.

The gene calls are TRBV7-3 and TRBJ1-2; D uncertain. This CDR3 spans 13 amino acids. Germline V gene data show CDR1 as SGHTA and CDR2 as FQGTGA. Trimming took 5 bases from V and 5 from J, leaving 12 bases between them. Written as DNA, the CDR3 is TGTGCCAGCAGCGTCGACGGACTATATGGCTACACCTTC. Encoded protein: CASSVDGLYGYTF.

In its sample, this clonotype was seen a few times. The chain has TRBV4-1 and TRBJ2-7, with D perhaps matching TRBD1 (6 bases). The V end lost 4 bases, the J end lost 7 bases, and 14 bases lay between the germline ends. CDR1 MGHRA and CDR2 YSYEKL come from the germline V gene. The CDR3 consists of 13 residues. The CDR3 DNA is TGCGCCAGCAGCCGAATTGTGCAGGGGGAGCAGTACTTC. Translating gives CASSRIVQGEQYF.

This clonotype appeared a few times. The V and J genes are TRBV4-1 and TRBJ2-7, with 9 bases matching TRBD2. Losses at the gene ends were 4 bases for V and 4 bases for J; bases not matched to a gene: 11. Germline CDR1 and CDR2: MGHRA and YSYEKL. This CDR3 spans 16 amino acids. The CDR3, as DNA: TGCGCCAGCAGCCTCCCCGGGAGCGGGGGGTTGTACGAGCAGTACTTC. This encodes CASSLPGSGGLYEQYF.

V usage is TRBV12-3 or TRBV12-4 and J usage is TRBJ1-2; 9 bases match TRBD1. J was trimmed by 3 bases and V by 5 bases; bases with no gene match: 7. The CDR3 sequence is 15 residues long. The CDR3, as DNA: TGTGCCAGCAGTCCGGACAGGGGTGATGACTATGGCTACACCTTC. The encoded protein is CASSPDRGDDYGYTF.

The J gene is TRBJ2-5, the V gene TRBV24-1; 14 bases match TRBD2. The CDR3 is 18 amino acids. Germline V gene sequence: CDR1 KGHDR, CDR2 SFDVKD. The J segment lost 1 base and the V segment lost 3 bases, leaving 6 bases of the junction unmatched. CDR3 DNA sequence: TGTGCCACCAGTGATCCCAGGACTAGCGGGGGGCCCCAAGAGACCCAGTACTTC. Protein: CATSDPRTSGGPQETQYF.

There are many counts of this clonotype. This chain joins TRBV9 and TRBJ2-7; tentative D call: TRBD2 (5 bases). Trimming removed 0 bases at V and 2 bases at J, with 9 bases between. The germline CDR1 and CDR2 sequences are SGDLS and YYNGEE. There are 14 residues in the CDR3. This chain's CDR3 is CASSVGGSTYEQYF. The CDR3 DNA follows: TGTGCCAGCAGCGTAGGAGGGTCCACCTACGAGCAGTACTTC. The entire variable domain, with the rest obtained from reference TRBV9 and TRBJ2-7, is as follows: DSGVTQTPKHLITATGQRVTLRCSPRSGDLSVYWYQQSLDQGLQFLIQYYNGEERAKGNILERFSAQQFPDLHSELNLSSLELGDSALYFCASSVGGSTYEQYFGPGTRLTVT.

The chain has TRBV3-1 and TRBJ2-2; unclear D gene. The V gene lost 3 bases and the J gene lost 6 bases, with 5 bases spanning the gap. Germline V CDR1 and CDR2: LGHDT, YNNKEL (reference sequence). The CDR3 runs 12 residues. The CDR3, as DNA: TGTGCCAGCAGCCATGGGGCCGGGGAGCTGTTTTTT. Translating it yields CASSHGAGELFF.

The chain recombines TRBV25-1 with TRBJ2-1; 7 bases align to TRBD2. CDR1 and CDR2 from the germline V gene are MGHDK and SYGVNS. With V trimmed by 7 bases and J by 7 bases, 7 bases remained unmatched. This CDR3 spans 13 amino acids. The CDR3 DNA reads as TGTGCCAGCACTCCGGGGGGATTGAATGAGCAGTTCTTC. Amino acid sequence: CASTPGGLNEQFF.

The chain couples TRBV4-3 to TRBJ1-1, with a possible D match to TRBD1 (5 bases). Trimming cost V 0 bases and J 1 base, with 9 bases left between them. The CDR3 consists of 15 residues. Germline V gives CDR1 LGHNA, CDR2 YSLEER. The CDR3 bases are TGCGCCAGCAGCCAAGATGGGACTTCGAACACTGAAGCTTTCTTT. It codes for CASSQDGTSNTEAFF.

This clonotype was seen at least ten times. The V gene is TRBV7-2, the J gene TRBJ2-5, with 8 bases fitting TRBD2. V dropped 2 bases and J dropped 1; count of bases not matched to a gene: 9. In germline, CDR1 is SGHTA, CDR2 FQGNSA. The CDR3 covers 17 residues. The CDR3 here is CASSLLGSAGGQETQYF. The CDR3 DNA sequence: TGTGCCAGCAGCTTACTCGGGTCGGCGGGGGGCCAAGAGACCCAGTACTTC.